These 17 T cell receptor beta chains originate from one sample sequenced in a study of immune evolution from preneoplasia to lung adenocarcinoma. Measured with immunoSEQ multiplex PCR; TCRdb has only the in-frame clones, and not every one. The data show around 3,200 clones, 77% seen once. Specimen: FFPE adjacent normal lung tissue. These receptors were collected from a person aged 70 to 85 with lung adenocarcinoma.

The chain couples TRBV7-6 to TRBJ2-2; the D is unclear. Germline values: CDR1 SGHVS, CDR2 FNYEAQ. V lost 4 bases and J lost 0, with 12 bases in between. The CDR3 has 16 residues. CDR3 bases: TGTGCCAGCAGCTCCTTAGCTGAACCGAACACCGGGGAGCTGTTTTTT. It codes for CASSSLAEPNTGELFF.

Relative to its sample, this clone is large. The chain combines TRBV6-5 with TRBJ2-2, with D unresolved. Trimming stripped 6 bases from V and 1 base from J, with 9 bases between. CDR1 and CDR2 from the germline V gene are MNHEY and SVGAGI. The CDR3 has 14 residues. CDR3 amino acids: CASSVVMNTGELFF. In nucleotides, the CDR3 is TGTGCCAGCAGCGTCGTGATGAACACCGGGGAGCTGTTTTTT.

The count of this clone is one. V usage is TRBV28 and J usage is TRBJ1-6; D perhaps matches TRBD1 (5 bases). The length of the CDR3 is 13 residues. Germline V gene data show CDR1 as MDHEN and CDR2 as SYDVKM. With 7 bases removed from V and 7 bases from J, the gap between germline ends came to 11 bases. Here the CDR3 reads CASTGYLNSPLHF. Written as DNA, the CDR3 is TGTGCCAGCACAGGGTACCTCAATTCACCCCTCCACTTT.

V gene TRBV6-1 combines with J gene TRBJ1-6, with D hard to call. Per germline, CDR1 MNHNS and CDR2 SASEGT. The V and J ends lost 3 bases and 9 bases respectively, with 9 bases between them. CDR3 length: 13 amino acids. The CDR3 sequence is CASSDRSSSPLHF. CDR3 bases: TGTGCCAGCAGTGACAGGTCGAGTTCACCCCTCCACTTT.

This clone was observed a few times. The rearrangement joins TRBV5-1 to TRBJ1-1, with no clear D. From germline, CDR1 is SGHRS and CDR2 YFSETQ. This CDR3 is built from 13 residues. Deletions cut 1 base from V and 1 base from J, with 5 bases between. In DNA form, the CDR3 reads TGCGCCAGCAGCTTGAACAGGAACACTGAAGCTTTCTTT. Its translation is CASSLNRNTEAFF. Variable domain in full (rest from reference TRBV5-1 and TRBJ1-1): KAGVTQTPRYLIKTRGQQVTLSCSPISGHRSVSWYQQTPGQGLQFLFEYFSETQRNKGNFPGRFSGRQFSNSRSEMNVSTLELGDSALYLCASSLNRNTEAFFGQGTRLTVV.

The gene calls are TRBV5-1 and TRBJ1-6, with D possibly TRBD1 on 6 matching bases. CDR1 and CDR2 (germline): SGHRS, YFSETQ. Trimming took off 0 bases at V and 9 bases at J, with 16 bases between the two ends. The CDR3 has 16 amino acids. In DNA form, the CDR3 reads TGCGCCAGCAGCTTGGAATTTGCGGGGGCGGTTTCACCCCTCCACTTT. It codes for CASSLEFAGAVSPLHF.

The chain couples TRBV5-6 to TRBJ2-3, with 7 bases that match TRBD2. The J segment lost 2 bases and the V segment lost 9 bases, leaving 9 bases of the junction unmatched. CDR1 and CDR2 from the germline V gene are SGHDT and YYEEEE. The CDR3 loop spans 14 amino acids. The CDR3 nucleotides are TGTGCCACCCAGCGGCTAGCGGACACAGATACGCAGTATTTT. This gives the protein CATQRLADTDTQYF.

This clone was observed once. The rearrangement uses TRBV4-3 and TRBJ2-1; no firm D call. Germline V gene lookup returns CDR1 LGHNA and CDR2 YSLEER. V lost 4 bases, J lost 6 bases, and 16 bases lay in between. The CDR3 sequence is 15 residues long. CDR3 coding DNA: TGCGCCAGCAGCCCCGATGGGAACAGACTCAATGAGCAGTTCTTC. This encodes CASSPDGNRLNEQFF.

The V and J genes are TRBV9 and TRBJ2-5; 13 nucleotides align to TRBD2. Germline lookup yields CDR1 SGDLS and CDR2 YYNGEE. The CDR3 loop spans 17 amino acids. V lost 7 bases, J lost 5 bases, and 14 bases stayed unmatched. CDR3 sequence (DNA): TGTGCCAGCTCACCGTACGGGACTAGCGGGATGCGGGAGACCCAGTACTTC. This translates into CASSPYGTSGMRETQYF.

CDR3 nucleotide sequence: TGTGCCAGCAGCTTAGTGGGCCACTTGCGCGCTGAAGCTTTCTTT. Its protein product is CASSLVGHLRAEAFF. The V gene is TRBV11-2, the J gene TRBJ1-1; D ambiguous. CDR1 is SGHAT, CDR2 FQNNGV, per germline. V was shortened by 1 base and J by 6 bases, with 15 bases between the two germline ends. The length of the CDR3 is 15 residues. The entire variable domain, with the rest obtained from reference TRBV11-2 and TRBJ1-1, is as follows: EAGVAQSPRYKIIEKRQSVAFWCNPISGHATLYWYQQILGQGPKLLIQFQNNGVVDDSQLPKDRFSAERLKGVDSTLKIQPAKLEDSAVYLCASSLVGHLRAEAFFGQGTRLTVV.

On this clone: At one end the junction does not follow the germline gene, possibly because of a read error. The DNA for the CDR3 is TGCGCCAGCAGCACTCCGACGGCCTCCTACGAACAGTACTTC. This codes for CASSTPTASYEQYF. V and J are TRBV5-1 and TRBJ2-7; D ambiguous. The V gene's germline CDR1 is SGHRS and CDR2 YFSETQ. The CDR3 totals 14 residues.

This chain uses TRBV5-1 with TRBJ1-1, with D hard to call. Trimming took off 0 bases at V and 3 bases at J, with 15 bases between the two ends. This CDR3 is 16 amino acids long. Germline V CDR1 and CDR2: SGHRS, YFSETQ. The CDR3 region has the DNA TGCGCCAGCAGCTTGGCCATCCCCCGGGCCGACACTGAAGCTTTCTTT. It specifies CASSLAIPRADTEAFF. The entire variable domain, with the rest obtained from reference TRBV5-1 and TRBJ1-1, is as follows: KAGVTQTPRYLIKTRGQQVTLSCSPISGHRSVSWYQQTPGQGLQFLFEYFSETQRNKGNFPGRFSGRQFSNSRSEMNVSTLELGDSALYLCASSLAIPRADTEAFFGQGTRLTVV.

V usage is TRBV5-6 and J usage is TRBJ2-7; TRBD2 agrees at 9 bases. In germline, CDR1 is SGHDT, CDR2 YYEEEE. CDR3 length: 16 residues. V lost 3 bases to trimming and J lost 2 bases; unmatched junction nucleotides: 9. The CDR3 sequence is CASSSLNSGRTYEQYF. Written as DNA, the CDR3 is TGTGCCAGCAGCTCCCTCAACAGCGGGAGGACCTACGAGCAGTACTTC.

The chain has TRBV7-9 and TRBJ2-5, with a possible D match to TRBD1 (5 bases). The length of the CDR3 is 12 residues. V was clipped by 5 bases and J by 5 bases, with 9 bases between them. Germline CDR1 reads SEHNR; CDR2 reads FQNEAQ (reference sequence). CDR3 in amino acids: CASSRGEETQYF. CDR3 sequence (DNA): TGTGCCAGCAGCAGGGGTGAGGAGACCCAGTACTTC.

By share, this clone ranks as hyperexpanded. Other nucleotide sequences in the sample specify the same CDR3. The chain employs TRBV11-3 and TRBJ2-2; D remains ambiguous. Trimming stripped 0 bases from V and 4 bases from J, with 0 bases between. The CDR3 runs to 12 residues. Germline V gives CDR1 SGHNT, CDR2 YENEEA. CDR3 in amino acids: CASSLDTGELFF. The CDR3 DNA reads TGTGCCAGCAGCTTAGACACCGGGGAGCTGTTTTTT.

This chain uses TRBV28 with TRBJ2-1, with D possibly being TRBD1 (6 bases). Trimming left V 3 bases short and J 8 bases short, with 14 bases between. Germline assignment: CDR1 MDHEN and CDR2 SYDVKM. CDR3 size: 14 residues. CDR3 sequence (DNA): TGTGCCAGCAGTTTCGATCCAGGGGTGGATGAGCAGTTCTTC. Encoded protein: CASSFDPGVDEQFF.

This chain uses TRBV29-1 with TRBJ1-1; 7 bases align to TRBD1. The ends lost 5 bases at V and 3 bases at J; junction bases unmatched: 12. The CDR3 runs to 15 residues. CDR1 is SQVTM and CDR2 is ANQGSEA in the germline V gene. CDR3 DNA: TGCAGCGTTCTACCTTCTCTACAGGGGTACACTGAAGCTTTCTTT. This translates into CSVLPSLQGYTEAFF.